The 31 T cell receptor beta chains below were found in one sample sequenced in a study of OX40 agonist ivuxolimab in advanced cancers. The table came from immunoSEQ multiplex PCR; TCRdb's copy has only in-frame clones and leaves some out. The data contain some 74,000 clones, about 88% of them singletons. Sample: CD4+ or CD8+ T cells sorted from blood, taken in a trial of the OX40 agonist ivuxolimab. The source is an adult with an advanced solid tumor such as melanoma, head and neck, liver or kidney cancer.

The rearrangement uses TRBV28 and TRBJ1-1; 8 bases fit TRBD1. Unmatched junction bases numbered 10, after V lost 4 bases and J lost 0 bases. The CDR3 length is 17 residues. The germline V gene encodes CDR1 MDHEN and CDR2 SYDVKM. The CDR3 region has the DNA TGTGCCAGCAGTTCTCCCCAGGGGGCCGGGATGAACACTGAAGCTTTCTTT. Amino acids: CASSSPQGAGMNTEAFF. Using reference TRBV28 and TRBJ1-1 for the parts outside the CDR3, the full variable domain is DVKVTQSSRYLVKRTGEKVFLECVQDMDHENMFWYRQDPGLGLRLIYFSYDVKMKEKGDIPEGYSVSREKKERFSLILESASTNQTSMYLCASSSPQGAGMNTEAFFGQGTRLTVV.

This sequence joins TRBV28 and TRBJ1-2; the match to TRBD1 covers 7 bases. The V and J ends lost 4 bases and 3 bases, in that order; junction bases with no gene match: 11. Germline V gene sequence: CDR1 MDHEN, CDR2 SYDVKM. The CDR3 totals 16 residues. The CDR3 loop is CASSSQGAGTDYGYTF. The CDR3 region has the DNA TGTGCCAGCAGTTCGCAAGGTGCAGGGACAGACTATGGCTACACCTTC.

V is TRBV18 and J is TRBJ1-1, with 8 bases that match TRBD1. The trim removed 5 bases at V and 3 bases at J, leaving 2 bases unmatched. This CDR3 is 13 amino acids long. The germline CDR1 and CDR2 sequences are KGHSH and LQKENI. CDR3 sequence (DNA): TGTGCCAGCTCAACGGGACAGGACACTGAAGCTTTCTTT. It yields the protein CASSTGQDTEAFF.

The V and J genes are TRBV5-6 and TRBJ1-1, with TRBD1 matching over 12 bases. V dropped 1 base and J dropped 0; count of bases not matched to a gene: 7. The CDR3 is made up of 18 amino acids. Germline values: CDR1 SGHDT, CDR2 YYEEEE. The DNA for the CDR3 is TGTGCCAGCAGCTTGTTATTGGGACAGGGGGCCCTGAACACTGAAGCTTTCTTT. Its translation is CASSLLLGQGALNTEAFF.

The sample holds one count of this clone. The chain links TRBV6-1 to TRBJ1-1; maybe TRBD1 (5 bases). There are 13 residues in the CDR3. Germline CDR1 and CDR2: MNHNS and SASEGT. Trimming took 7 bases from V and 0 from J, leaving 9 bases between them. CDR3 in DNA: TGTGCCAGCACCCAGACAGTGAACACTGAAGCTTTCTTT. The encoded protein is CASTQTVNTEAFF.

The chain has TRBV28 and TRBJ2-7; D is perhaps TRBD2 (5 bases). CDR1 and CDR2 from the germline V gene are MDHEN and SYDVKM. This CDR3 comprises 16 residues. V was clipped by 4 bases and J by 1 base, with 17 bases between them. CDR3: CASSSVRRQMSYEQYF. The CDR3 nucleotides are TGTGCCAGCAGTTCCGTGCGGAGGCAGATGTCCTACGAGCAGTACTTC.

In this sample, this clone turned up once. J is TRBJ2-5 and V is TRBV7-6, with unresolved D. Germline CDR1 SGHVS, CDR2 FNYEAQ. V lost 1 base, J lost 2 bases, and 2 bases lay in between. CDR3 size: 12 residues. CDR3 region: CASSLGQETQYF. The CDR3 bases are TGTGCCAGCAGCTTAGGGCAAGAGACCCAGTACTTC.

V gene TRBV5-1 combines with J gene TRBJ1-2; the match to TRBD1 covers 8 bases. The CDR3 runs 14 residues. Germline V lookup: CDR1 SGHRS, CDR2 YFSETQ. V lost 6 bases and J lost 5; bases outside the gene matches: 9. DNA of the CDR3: TGCGCCAGCACAGTCCCAGGGGGCGCTTATGGCTACACCTTC. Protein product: CASTVPGGAYGYTF.

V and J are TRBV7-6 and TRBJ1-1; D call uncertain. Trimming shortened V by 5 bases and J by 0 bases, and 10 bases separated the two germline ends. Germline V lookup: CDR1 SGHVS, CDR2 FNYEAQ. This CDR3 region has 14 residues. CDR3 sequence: CASSPPSLNTEAFF. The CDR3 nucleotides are TGTGCCAGCAGCCCCCCAAGCCTGAACACTGAAGCTTTCTTT. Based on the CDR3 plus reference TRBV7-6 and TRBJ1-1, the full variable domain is GAGVSQSPRYKVTKRGQDVALRCDPISGHVSLYWYRQALGQGPEFLTYFNYEAQQDKSGLPNDRFSAERPEGSISTLTIQRTEQRDSAMYRCASSPPSLNTEAFFGQGTRLTVV.

The CDR3 region is CASSRGLAGGPSLYEQYF. CDR3 coding DNA: TGTGCCAGCAGCCGAGGACTAGCGGGAGGGCCATCACTCTACGAGCAGTACTTC. The chain couples TRBV7-2 to TRBJ2-7; TRBD2 agrees at 15 bases. J was trimmed by 3 bases and V by 5 bases; bases with no gene match: 11. CDR3 length equals 18 residues. CDR1 and CDR2 (germline): SGHTA, FQGNSA. Based on the CDR3 plus reference TRBV7-2 and TRBJ2-7, the full variable domain is GAGVSQSPSNKVTEKGKDVELRCDPISGHTALYWYRQSLGQGLEFLIYFQGNSAPDKSGLPSDRFSAERTGGSVSTLTIQRTQQEDSAVYLCASSRGLAGGPSLYEQYFGPGTRLTVT.

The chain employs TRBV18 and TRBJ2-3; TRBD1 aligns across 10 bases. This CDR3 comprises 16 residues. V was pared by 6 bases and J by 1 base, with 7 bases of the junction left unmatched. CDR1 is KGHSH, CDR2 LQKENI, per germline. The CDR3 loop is CASSPQGTGGTDTQYF. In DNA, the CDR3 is TGTGCCAGCTCCCCGCAGGGGACAGGGGGCACAGATACGCAGTATTTT.

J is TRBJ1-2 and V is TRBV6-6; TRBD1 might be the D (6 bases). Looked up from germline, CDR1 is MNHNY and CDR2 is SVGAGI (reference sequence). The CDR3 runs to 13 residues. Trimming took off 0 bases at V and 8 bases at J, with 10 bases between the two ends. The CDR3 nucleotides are TGTGCCAGCAGTTACTCGGACAGTTACGGCTACACCTTC. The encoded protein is CASSYSDSYGYTF.

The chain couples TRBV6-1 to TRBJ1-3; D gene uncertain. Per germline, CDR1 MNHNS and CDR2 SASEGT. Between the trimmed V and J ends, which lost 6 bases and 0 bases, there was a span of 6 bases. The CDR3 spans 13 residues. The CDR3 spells CASRASSGNTIYF. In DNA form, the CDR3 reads TGTGCCAGCAGGGCTAGCTCTGGAAACACCATATATTTT.

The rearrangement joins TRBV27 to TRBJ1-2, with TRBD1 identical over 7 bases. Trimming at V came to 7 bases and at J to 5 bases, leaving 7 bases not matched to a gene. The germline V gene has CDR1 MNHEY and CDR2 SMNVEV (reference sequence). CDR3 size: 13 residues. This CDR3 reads CASTWTGPYGYTF. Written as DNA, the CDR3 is TGTGCCAGCACCTGGACAGGACCATATGGCTACACCTTC.

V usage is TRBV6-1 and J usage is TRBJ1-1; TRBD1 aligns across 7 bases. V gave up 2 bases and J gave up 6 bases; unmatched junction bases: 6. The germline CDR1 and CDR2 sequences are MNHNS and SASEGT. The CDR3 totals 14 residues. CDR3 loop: CASSERQGGAEAFF. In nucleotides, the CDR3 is TGTGCCAGCAGTGAAAGACAGGGTGGTGCTGAAGCTTTCTTT.

CDR3 sequence: CAIGTSGYNEQFF. In DNA form, the CDR3 reads TGTGCCATCGGGACTAGCGGTTACAATGAGCAGTTCTTC. The genes are TRBV10-3 and TRBJ2-1; 11 bases agree with TRBD2. The CDR3 contains 13 residues. The trim removed 8 bases at V and 4 bases at J, leaving 1 base unmatched. Germline loops: CDR1 ENHRY, CDR2 SYGVKD.

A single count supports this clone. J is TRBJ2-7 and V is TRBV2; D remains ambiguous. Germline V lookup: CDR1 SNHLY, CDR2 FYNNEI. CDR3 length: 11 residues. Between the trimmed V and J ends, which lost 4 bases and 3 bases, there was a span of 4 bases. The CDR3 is CASSVLYEQYF. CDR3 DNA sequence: TGTGCCAGCAGTGTGCTCTACGAGCAGTACTTC.

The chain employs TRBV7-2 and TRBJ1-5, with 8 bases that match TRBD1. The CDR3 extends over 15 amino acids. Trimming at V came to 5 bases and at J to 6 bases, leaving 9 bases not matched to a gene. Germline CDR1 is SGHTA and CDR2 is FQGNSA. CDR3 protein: CASSPGQGNFQPQHF. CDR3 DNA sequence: TGTGCCAGCAGCCCCGGACAGGGAAACTTTCAGCCCCAGCATTTT.

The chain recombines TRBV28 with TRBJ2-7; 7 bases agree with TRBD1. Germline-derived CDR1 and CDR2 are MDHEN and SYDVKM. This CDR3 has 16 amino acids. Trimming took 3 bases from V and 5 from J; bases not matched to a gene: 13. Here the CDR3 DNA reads TGTGCCAGCAGTTTCCCAAAGACAGGGAGCAGGAACGAGCAGTACTTC. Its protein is CASSFPKTGSRNEQYF.

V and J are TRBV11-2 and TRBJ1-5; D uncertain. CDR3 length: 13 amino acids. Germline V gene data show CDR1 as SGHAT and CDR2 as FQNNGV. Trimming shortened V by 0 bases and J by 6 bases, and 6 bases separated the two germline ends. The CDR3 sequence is CASSLDFGQPQHF. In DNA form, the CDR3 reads TGTGCCAGCAGCTTAGACTTTGGTCAGCCCCAGCATTTT.

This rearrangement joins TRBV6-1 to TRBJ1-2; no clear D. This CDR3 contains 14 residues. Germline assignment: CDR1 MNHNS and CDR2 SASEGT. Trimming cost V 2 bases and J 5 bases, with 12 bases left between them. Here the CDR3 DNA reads TGTGCCAGCAGTGAATACGGGGAGCATTATGGCTACACCTTC. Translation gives CASSEYGEHYGYTF.

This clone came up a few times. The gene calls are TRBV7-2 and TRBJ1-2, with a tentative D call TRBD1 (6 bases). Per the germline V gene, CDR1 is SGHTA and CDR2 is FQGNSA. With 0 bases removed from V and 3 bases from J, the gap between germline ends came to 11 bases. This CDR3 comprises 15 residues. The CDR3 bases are TGTGCCAGCAGCTTAGCGAGGACAGACTACTATGGCTACACCTTC. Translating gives CASSLARTDYYGYTF.

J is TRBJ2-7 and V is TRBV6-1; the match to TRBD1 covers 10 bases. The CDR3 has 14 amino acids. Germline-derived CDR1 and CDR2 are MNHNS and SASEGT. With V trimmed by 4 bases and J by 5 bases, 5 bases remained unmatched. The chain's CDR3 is CASSVRQGANEQYF. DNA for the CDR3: TGTGCCAGCAGTGTTAGACAGGGGGCAAACGAGCAGTACTTC.

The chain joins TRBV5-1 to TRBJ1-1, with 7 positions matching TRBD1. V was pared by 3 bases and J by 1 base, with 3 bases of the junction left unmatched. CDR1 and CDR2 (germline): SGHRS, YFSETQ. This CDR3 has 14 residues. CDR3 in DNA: TGCGCCAGCAGCTCCGGGACAGAGAACACTGAAGCTTTCTTT. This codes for CASSSGTENTEAFF.

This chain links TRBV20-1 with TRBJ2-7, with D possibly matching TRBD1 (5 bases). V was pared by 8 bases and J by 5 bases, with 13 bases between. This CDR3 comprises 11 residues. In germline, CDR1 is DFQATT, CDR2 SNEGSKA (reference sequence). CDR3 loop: CSTAREDEQYF. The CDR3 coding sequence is TGCAGTACTGCCAGGGAAGACGAGCAGTACTTC.

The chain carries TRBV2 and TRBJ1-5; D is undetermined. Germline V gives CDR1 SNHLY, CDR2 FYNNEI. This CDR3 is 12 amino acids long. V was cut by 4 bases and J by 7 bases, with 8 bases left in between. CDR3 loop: CASSAGDQPQHF. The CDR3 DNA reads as TGTGCCAGCAGTGCAGGTGACCAGCCCCAGCATTTT.

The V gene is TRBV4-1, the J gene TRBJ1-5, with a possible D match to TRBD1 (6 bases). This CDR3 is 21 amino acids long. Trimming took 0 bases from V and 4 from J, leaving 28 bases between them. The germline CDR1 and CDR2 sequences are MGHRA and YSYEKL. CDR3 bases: TGCGCCAGCAGCCAAGATCCGGCCCTGGGTGGACAGACGACTTCGAATCAGCCCCAGCATTTT. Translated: CASSQDPALGGQTTSNQPQHF.

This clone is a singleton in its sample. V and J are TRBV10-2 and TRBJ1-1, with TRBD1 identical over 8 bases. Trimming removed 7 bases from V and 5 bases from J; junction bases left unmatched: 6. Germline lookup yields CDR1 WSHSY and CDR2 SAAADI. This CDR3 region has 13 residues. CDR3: CASNFRGQTEAFF. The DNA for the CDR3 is TGCGCCAGCAATTTCAGGGGGCAAACTGAAGCTTTCTTT.

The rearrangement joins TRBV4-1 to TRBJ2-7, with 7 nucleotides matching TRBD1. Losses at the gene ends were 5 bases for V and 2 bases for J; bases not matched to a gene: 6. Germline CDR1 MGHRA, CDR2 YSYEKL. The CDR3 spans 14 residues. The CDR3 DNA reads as TGCGCCAGCAGCGCAAGGACAGGTACCTACGAGCAGTACTTC. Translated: CASSARTGTYEQYF.

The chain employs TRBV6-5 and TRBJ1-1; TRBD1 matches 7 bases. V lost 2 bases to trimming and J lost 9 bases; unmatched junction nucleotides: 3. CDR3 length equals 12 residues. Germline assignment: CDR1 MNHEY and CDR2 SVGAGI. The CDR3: CASSYRGGKAFF. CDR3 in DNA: TGTGCCAGCAGTTACAGAGGGGGCAAAGCTTTCTTT.

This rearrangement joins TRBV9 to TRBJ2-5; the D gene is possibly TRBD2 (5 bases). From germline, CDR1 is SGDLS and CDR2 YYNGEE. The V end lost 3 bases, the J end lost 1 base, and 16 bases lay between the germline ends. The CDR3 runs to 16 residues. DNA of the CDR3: TGTGCCAGCAGCGCCGGGAAAGGGAGCGGCCAAGAGACCCAGTACTTC. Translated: CASSAGKGSGQETQYF.